A single sample gave rise to the 20 T cell receptor beta chains below, sequenced in a study. TCRdb passed the reads through MiXCR, listing each CDR3 protein once. The sample lists over 4,000 distinct CDR3 sequences; over 9.5% were seen once. Input material: CD4+ T cells from peripheral blood. These receptors were collected from a human donor with rheumatoid arthritis.

The chain recombines TRBV7-9 with TRBJ2-5, with 13 bases fitting TRBD2. The germline V gene encodes CDR1 SEHNR and CDR2 FQNEAQ (reference sequence). Trimming took 7 bases from V and 3 from J; bases not matched to a gene: 11. This CDR3 spans 17 amino acids. The CDR3 region has the DNA TGTGCCAGCACGTCCGGGACTAGCGGGATTCTAAAAGAGACCCAGTACTTC. Its protein product is CASTSGTSGILKETQYF.

This clonotype is termed medium-sized. CDR3 loop: CASSSQGARTGELFF. CDR3 sequence (DNA): TGTGCCAGCAGTTCGCAGGGGGCGCGCACCGGGGAGCTGTTTTTT. The chain links TRBV6-5 to TRBJ2-2; 8 bases agree with TRBD1. The length of the CDR3 is 15 residues. With 4 bases clipped from V and 4 bases from J, the junction kept 5 bases outside the gene matches. Germline CDR1 MNHEY, CDR2 SVGAGI.

The chain employs TRBV29-1 and TRBJ2-7, with 10 bases lining up with TRBD2. This CDR3 has 13 amino acids. Germline V gene lookup returns CDR1 SQVTM and CDR2 ANQGSEA. V trimming: 6 bases; J trimming: 6 bases; junction bases outside the gene matches: 8. The CDR3 DNA is TGCAGCGTCACACTAGCGGGATATGGCGAGCAGTACTTC. As protein: CSVTLAGYGEQYF.

This clonotype was counted at least ten times. This chain links TRBV4-1 with TRBJ1-1, with TRBD1 matching 7 bases. This CDR3 region has 16 residues. V trimming: 0 bases; J trimming: 7 bases; junction bases outside the gene matches: 11. CDR1 and CDR2 from the germline V gene are MGHRA and YSYEKL. The CDR3 spells CASSQDPGGGEDEAFF. In nucleotides, the CDR3 is TGCGCCAGCAGCCAAGATCCTGGAGGGGGCGAGGATGAAGCTTTCTTT.

Sample share makes this clonotype medium-sized. V is TRBV20-1 and J is TRBJ2-5; TRBD2 agrees at 12 bases. The germline V gene encodes CDR1 DFQATT and CDR2 SNEGSKA (reference sequence). The CDR3 length is 15 residues. The J segment lost 5 bases and the V segment lost 5 bases, leaving 9 bases of the junction unmatched. The CDR3 protein is CSAPQLAGGGETQYF. The DNA for the CDR3 is TGCAGTGCTCCCCAGCTAGCGGGAGGGGGCGAGACCCAGTACTTC.

The table lists this clonotype with a few counts. The chain employs TRBV28 and TRBJ2-7; D may correspond to TRBD1 or TRBD2 (6 bases each). Per germline, CDR1 MDHEN and CDR2 SYDVKM. Trimming removed 6 bases at V and 3 bases at J, with 18 bases between. The CDR3 extends over 15 amino acids. For the CDR3, the DNA is TGTGCCAGCAGCTCAGTAGGTGGGGGGCGCTACGAGCAGTACTTC. The encoded protein is CASSSVGGGRYEQYF.

This clonotype showed up just a few times. The chain uses TRBV20-1 and TRBJ2-1; 8 bases agree with TRBD2. Germline CDR1 is DFQATT and CDR2 is SNEGSKA (reference sequence). With V trimmed by 6 bases and J by 10 bases, 14 bases remained unmatched. CDR3 length: 14 residues. The CDR3 is CSARRASGPLEQFF. CDR3 bases: TGCAGTGCCCGCCGGGCTAGCGGGCCCCTCGAGCAGTTCTTC.

This clonotype is classed as medium-sized (0.01 to 0.1%). V usage is TRBV10-3 and J usage is TRBJ2-7; D may correspond to TRBD1 or TRBD2 (5 bases each). The V end was cut by 6 bases, the J end by 2 bases, with 11 bases between. From germline, CDR1 is ENHRY and CDR2 SYGVKD. The CDR3 is 13 residues long. The CDR3 region is CAISRDRAYEQYF. The CDR3 DNA sequence: TGTGCCATCAGCCGGGACCGAGCCTACGAGCAGTACTTC.

Within the sample, this clonotype is medium-sized. The chain is built from TRBV15 and TRBJ1-6; D is unclear. This CDR3 region has 14 residues. The V and J ends lost 3 bases and 8 bases respectively, with 11 bases between them. CDR1 is LNHNV and CDR2 is YYDKDF in the germline V gene (reference sequence). This CDR3 is CATSRALEDSPLHF. DNA of the CDR3: TGTGCCACCAGCAGGGCTTTAGAGGATTCACCCCTCCACTTT.

Here the CDR3 DNA reads TGCGCCAGCAGCTCCGGGACAGGTGGGTCCGAGCAGTACTTC. Its protein product is CASSSGTGGSEQYF. V usage is TRBV5-1 and J usage is TRBJ2-7; 8 bases match TRBD1. CDR3 length: 14 residues. CDR1 SGHRS and CDR2 YFSETQ come from the germline V gene. J was trimmed by 6 bases and V by 3 bases; bases with no gene match: 8.

This clonotype is medium-sized. The V call is TRBV29-1, the J call TRBJ2-3, with 8 nucleotides matching TRBD2. Germline CDR1 reads SQVTM; CDR2 reads ANQGSEA. This CDR3 comprises 15 residues. The J segment lost 1 base and the V segment lost 6 bases, leaving 9 bases of the junction unmatched. CDR3 amino acids: CSVGSLAGRTDTQYF. DNA of the CDR3: TGCAGCGTCGGGAGCTTAGCGGGGCGCACAGATACGCAGTATTTT.

By sample fraction, this clonotype is medium-sized. The V gene is TRBV2, the J gene TRBJ2-1; 7 nucleotides agree with TRBD2. J lost 9 bases, V lost 8 bases, and 13 bases had no gene match. CDR3 size: 14 residues. CDR1 SNHLY and CDR2 FYNNEI come from the germline V gene. The CDR3 nucleotides are TGTGCCAGCCGAAGGGAGAATTGGGGGGGTGAGCAGTTCTTC. Its translation is CASRRENWGGEQFF.

In its sample, this clonotype was seen many times. The rearrangement links TRBV10-3 to TRBJ2-1, with D perhaps matching TRBD1 or TRBD2 (5 bases each). Germline V gene lookup returns CDR1 ENHRY and CDR2 SYGVKD. The CDR3 consists of 13 residues. Trimming took 7 bases from V and 6 from J, leaving 13 bases between them. The CDR3 here is CAINIGDPNEQFF. The CDR3 nucleotides are TGTGCCATCAACATAGGGGACCCCAATGAGCAGTTCTTC.

In this sample, this clonotype is medium-sized. This chain uses TRBV6-2 or TRBV6-3 with TRBJ2-5; unclear D gene. The CDR3 has 13 residues. From germline, CDR1 is MNHEY and CDR2 SVGEGT. Trimming pared 8 bases from V and 1 base from J, leaving 11 bases between. The CDR3 loop reads CASVGQPQETQYF. As DNA, the CDR3 is TGTGCCAGCGTTGGCCAGCCCCAAGAGACCCAGTACTTC.

By its share, this clonotype is medium-sized. The V and J genes are TRBV28 and TRBJ2-7, with 9 positions matching TRBD1. Germline CDR1 is MDHEN and CDR2 is SYDVKM. V gave up 5 bases and J gave up 7 bases; unmatched junction bases: 9. This CDR3 has 14 residues. The CDR3 bases are TGTGCCAGCAGTCTACCGGGACAGGGAGGAGAGCAGTACTTC. This gives the protein CASSLPGQGGEQYF.

This clonotype was seen a few times. The chain is built from TRBV18 and TRBJ2-3; 11 nucleotides line up with TRBD2. The V segment lost 5 bases and the J segment 7 bases; nucleotides outside the gene matches: 11. CDR3 length equals 16 residues. Germline CDR1 KGHSH, CDR2 LQKENI. CDR3 sequence reads: CASSSLELAGENTQYF. In DNA form, the CDR3 reads TGTGCCAGCTCATCACTCGAACTAGCGGGAGAGAATACGCAGTATTTT.

For this clonotype: One base away lies a much larger clone, so this may be a sequencing read error. This chain uses TRBV11-2 with TRBJ2-1; perhaps TRBD2 as D (6 bases). The germline V and J ends were trimmed by 5 bases and 12 bases, with 11 bases remaining between them. The CDR3 extends over 11 amino acids. Germline CDR1 SGHAT, CDR2 FQNNGV. The CDR3: CASSLLGGQFF. The CDR3 DNA is TGTGCCAGCAGCCTCCTCGGGGGGCAGTTCTTC.

Concerning this clonotype: It may be a read error: a sequence one base away is much more abundant. V is TRBV21-1 and J is TRBJ2-7; the table's D call, TRBD1, has no DNA check behind it. TRBV21-1 has pseudogene status. The CDR3 extends over 15 amino acids. The CDR3 DNA sequence: TGTGCCAACAGCACGGGGCGGGGCAGTCTCTACGAGCAGTACTTC. As protein: CANSTGRGSLYEQYF.

At least ten counts were recorded for this clonotype. The chain links TRBV10-2 to TRBJ2-5; the D gene is possibly TRBD2 (5 bases). The germline V and J ends were trimmed by 2 bases and 5 bases, with 12 bases remaining between them. The CDR3 contains 14 residues. From germline, CDR1 is WSHSY and CDR2 SAAADI. The CDR3 protein is CASSETTRGETQYF. The CDR3 DNA reads as TGCGCCAGCAGTGAGACCACCAGAGGGGAGACCCAGTACTTC.

This clonotype is labeled medium-sized (0.01 to 0.1%). The chain carries TRBV25-1 and TRBJ2-5, with 8 bases fitting TRBD2. There are 18 residues in the CDR3. Trimming cost V 4 bases and J 4 bases; bases outside gene matches: 17. Germline CDR1 and CDR2: MGHDK and SYGVNS. The CDR3 DNA follows: TGTGCCAGCAGTGCCGCTAGGGCGGGAGGACGCGGTAGAGAGACCCAGTACTTC. Translating it yields CASSAARAGGRGRETQYF.